These T cell receptor beta chains were read from a single sample in a study of OX40 agonist ivuxolimab in advanced cancers. Only in-frame clones appear in the TCRdb table, and some are missing; sequencing was by immunoSEQ multiplex PCR. Of fewer than 85,000 clones listed, roughly 85% were seen once; the top ten hold approximately 6.8%. The sample in question was CD4+ or CD8+ T cells sorted from blood, obtained in a trial of the OX40 agonist ivuxolimab. The receptor set was obtained from an adult with an advanced solid tumor such as melanoma, head and neck, liver or kidney cancer. CDR3s include the opening cysteine and the closing phenylalanine or tryptophan. The order of the fields is CDR3 DNA, CDR3 protein, V gene, clone size, J gene, D gene, CDR3 length. The D gene is left open where the match is weak. Clone size is given for some rows only: seen once, a few or many times, or a class if the clone is expanded.

cdr3_nt: TGTGCCATCAGGGACAGGGCCGGGAATGAGCAGTTCTTC
cdr3_aa: CAIRDRAGNEQFF
v_call: TRBV10-3
clone_size: -
j_call: TRBJ2-1
d_call: TRBD1
cdr3_length: 13

cdr3_nt: TGTGCCAGCAGCTCCACCATGAACACCGGGGAGCTGTTTTTT
cdr3_aa: CASSSTMNTGELFF
v_call: TRBV7-3
clone_size: -
j_call: TRBJ2-2
d_call: -
cdr3_length: 14

cdr3_nt: TGCGCCAGCAGCCGCAACAATGAGCAGTTCTTC
cdr3_aa: CASSRNNEQFF
v_call: TRBV4-3
clone_size: -
j_call: TRBJ2-1
d_call: -
cdr3_length: 11

cdr3_nt: TGTGCCACCAGCAGAGAGGTTCCGCGGACAGGGGACGGCTACACCTTC
cdr3_aa: CATSREVPRTGDGYTF
v_call: TRBV15
clone_size: many
j_call: TRBJ1-2
d_call: TRBD1
cdr3_length: 16

cdr3_nt: TGTGCCAGCAGCTCTGGGACTAGCGGGAGGGCGGGGGAGACCCAGTACTTC
cdr3_aa: CASSSGTSGRAGETQYF
v_call: TRBV7-3
clone_size: -
j_call: TRBJ2-5
d_call: TRBD2
cdr3_length: 17

cdr3_nt: TGTGCCAGCAGCTTAGAGTCGAGGGGCTCCTATAATTCACCCCTCCACTTT
cdr3_aa: CASSLESRGSYNSPLHF
v_call: TRBV7-3
clone_size: -
j_call: TRBJ1-6
d_call: -
cdr3_length: 17

cdr3_nt: TGTGCCAGCAGTTCCGTCCCGGGACAGGGGAGGTATACAGAGACCCAGTACTTC
cdr3_aa: CASSSVPGQGRYTETQYF
v_call: TRBV27
clone_size: -
j_call: TRBJ2-5
d_call: TRBD1
cdr3_length: 18

cdr3_nt: TGTGCCAGCAGCTTAAACGCCGGGGGGGCGGAGCTGTTTTTT
cdr3_aa: CASSLNAGGAELFF
v_call: TRBV7-3
clone_size: -
j_call: TRBJ2-2
d_call: TRBD2
cdr3_length: 14

cdr3_nt: TGTGCCAGCAGCTTAACCGGGACTAGCGGGACGAGCACAGATACGCAGTATTTT
cdr3_aa: CASSLTGTSGTSTDTQYF
v_call: TRBV7-3
clone_size: -
j_call: TRBJ2-3
d_call: TRBD2
cdr3_length: 18

cdr3_nt: TGCGCCAGCAGCTCGAGGAACACCGGGGAGCTGTTTTTT
cdr3_aa: CASSSRNTGELFF
v_call: TRBV5-1
clone_size: once
j_call: TRBJ2-2
d_call: -
cdr3_length: 13

cdr3_nt: TGTGCCAGCAGCTTAAATGGTTTCCTATCTGGACGGACGAACACTGAAGCTTTCTTT
cdr3_aa: CASSLNGFLSGRTNTEAFF
v_call: TRBV7-6
clone_size: -
j_call: TRBJ1-1
d_call: -
cdr3_length: 19

cdr3_nt: TGTGCCAGCAGCCCTCAGGGCCCCACGAGGGAGCAGTACTTC
cdr3_aa: CASSPQGPTREQYF
v_call: TRBV5-5
clone_size: once
j_call: TRBJ2-7
d_call: -
cdr3_length: 14

cdr3_nt: TGTGCCAGCAGTGAAATGGGGAACACCGGGGAGCTGTTTTTT
cdr3_aa: CASSEMGNTGELFF
v_call: TRBV6-1
clone_size: -
j_call: TRBJ2-2
d_call: -
cdr3_length: 14

cdr3_nt: TGTGCCAGCTCACCAGGACAGCGTCCTAACTATGGCTACACCTTC
cdr3_aa: CASSPGQRPNYGYTF
v_call: TRBV18
clone_size: -
j_call: TRBJ1-2
d_call: -
cdr3_length: 15

cdr3_nt: TGTGCCAGCAGGGGGTCACCCGGGACAGGGGGCGCCGGGGGCACAGATACGCAGTATTTT
cdr3_aa: CASRGSPGTGGAGGTDTQYF
v_call: TRBV28
clone_size: -
j_call: TRBJ2-3
d_call: TRBD1
cdr3_length: 20

cdr3_nt: TGTGCCAGCAGCGTAAGGGCTACGAACACCGGGGAGCTGTTTTTT
cdr3_aa: CASSVRATNTGELFF
v_call: TRBV9
clone_size: -
j_call: TRBJ2-2
d_call: -
cdr3_length: 15

cdr3_nt: TGTGCCAGCCGACTAGCGGGAAAAGAGGGGTTGGACACCGGGGAGCTGTTTTTT
cdr3_aa: CASRLAGKEGLDTGELFF
v_call: TRBV7-3
clone_size: -
j_call: TRBJ2-2
d_call: TRBD2
cdr3_length: 18

cdr3_nt: TGTGCTAGTGGTTTGGTAGGCGGGGGAAGGGACCAGCCCCAGCATTTT
cdr3_aa: CASGLVGGGRDQPQHF
v_call: TRBV12-5
clone_size: -
j_call: TRBJ1-5
d_call: -
cdr3_length: 16

cdr3_nt: TGTGCCAGCAGTTTGAGGGCGGGCAGCAATCAGCCCCAGCATTTT
cdr3_aa: CASSLRAGSNQPQHF
v_call: TRBV27
clone_size: -
j_call: TRBJ1-5
d_call: -
cdr3_length: 15

cdr3_nt: TGTGCCAGCAGCCCCAGACAGGGGGCCACAGGCTACACCTTC
cdr3_aa: CASSPRQGATGYTF
v_call: TRBV14
clone_size: -
j_call: TRBJ1-2
d_call: TRBD1
cdr3_length: 14

cdr3_nt: TGTGCCAGCAGCGTAGTTCCGGGGACGGGTGGAAACACCATATATTTT
cdr3_aa: CASSVVPGTGGNTIYF
v_call: TRBV9
clone_size: many
j_call: TRBJ1-3
d_call: -
cdr3_length: 16

cdr3_nt: TGTGCCAGTAGATATACCGGGACTAGTGTTCGGGAGCAGTTCTTC
cdr3_aa: CASRYTGTSVREQFF
v_call: TRBV27
clone_size: -
j_call: TRBJ2-1
d_call: TRBD2
cdr3_length: 15

cdr3_nt: TGCAGCGCCCGAATCTCACTAGCGGGGGTCGGGGAGCTGTTTTTT
cdr3_aa: CSARISLAGVGELFF
v_call: TRBV29-1
clone_size: -
j_call: TRBJ2-2
d_call: TRBD2
cdr3_length: 15

cdr3_nt: TGCGCCAGCAGCTTGAATCCCGGCAGTAACACTGAAGCTTTCTTT
cdr3_aa: CASSLNPGSNTEAFF
v_call: TRBV5-1
clone_size: -
j_call: TRBJ1-1
d_call: -
cdr3_length: 15

cdr3_nt: TGTGCCAGCAGCTTACAGGAGCCTAGCACAGATACGCAGTATTTT
cdr3_aa: CASSLQEPSTDTQYF
v_call: TRBV7-2
clone_size: -
j_call: TRBJ2-3
d_call: -
cdr3_length: 15

cdr3_nt: TGTGCCAGCAGTAACGTCCGCACAGATACGCAGTATTTT
cdr3_aa: CASSNVRTDTQYF
v_call: TRBV7-2
clone_size: -
j_call: TRBJ2-3
d_call: -
cdr3_length: 13

cdr3_nt: TGTGCCTCTCGGGAGGGGGGATTGGACACTGAAGCTTTCTTT
cdr3_aa: CASREGGLDTEAFF
v_call: TRBV28
clone_size: few
j_call: TRBJ1-1
d_call: -
cdr3_length: 14

cdr3_nt: TGCAGCGTTGAAGAGGGCCTGGGCTACACCTTC
cdr3_aa: CSVEEGLGYTF
v_call: TRBV29-1
clone_size: -
j_call: TRBJ1-2
d_call: -
cdr3_length: 11

cdr3_nt: TGTGCCGGCAGGGGAAGCGGGAGCTCCTACAATGAGCAGTTCTTC
cdr3_aa: CAGRGSGSSYNEQFF
v_call: TRBV7-2
clone_size: -
j_call: TRBJ2-1
d_call: TRBD2
cdr3_length: 15

cdr3_nt: TGCGCCAGCAGCCAATATAGGGGCACTGAAGCTTTCTTT
cdr3_aa: CASSQYRGTEAFF
v_call: TRBV4-1
clone_size: -
j_call: TRBJ1-1
d_call: -
cdr3_length: 13

cdr3_nt: TGCGCCAGCACTAGGGGTAACTATGGCTACACCTTC
cdr3_aa: CASTRGNYGYTF
v_call: TRBV10-1
clone_size: -
j_call: TRBJ1-2
d_call: -
cdr3_length: 12

cdr3_nt: TGCGCCAGCAGCCTATCAGCGGCGGGAGACTCGGATACGCAGTATTTT
cdr3_aa: CASSLSAAGDSDTQYF
v_call: TRBV4-1
clone_size: -
j_call: TRBJ2-3
d_call: TRBD2
cdr3_length: 16

cdr3_nt: TGTGCCAGCAGCTTAGAGAGGGTTTTGAGCTCTGGAAACACCATATATTTT
cdr3_aa: CASSLERVLSSGNTIYF
v_call: TRBV7-8
clone_size: few
j_call: TRBJ1-3
d_call: -
cdr3_length: 17

cdr3_nt: TGCGCCAGCAGTCAATCGAAAAGGCGAGAAGAGACCCAGTACTTC
cdr3_aa: CASSQSKRREETQYF
v_call: TRBV23-1
clone_size: -
j_call: TRBJ2-5
d_call: -
cdr3_length: 15

cdr3_nt: TGTGCCAGCTGGGACAGGGGGAACTACGAGCAGTACTTC
cdr3_aa: CASWDRGNYEQYF
v_call: TRBV28
clone_size: -
j_call: TRBJ2-7
d_call: TRBD1
cdr3_length: 13

cdr3_nt: TGCGCCAGCAAACGGGGGAGGGACACCGATAATTCACCCCTCCACTTT
cdr3_aa: CASKRGRDTDNSPLHF
v_call: TRBV5-1
clone_size: -
j_call: TRBJ1-6
d_call: -
cdr3_length: 16

cdr3_nt: TGCGCCAGCAGCCGGGGGGTGTCCGGGACCGCTGGAAACACCATATATTTT
cdr3_aa: CASSRGVSGTAGNTIYF
v_call: TRBV4-3
clone_size: -
j_call: TRBJ1-3
d_call: -
cdr3_length: 17

cdr3_nt: TGTGCCAGCAGTTTGGGCGGGGGGTCGGATACGCAGTATTTT
cdr3_aa: CASSLGGGSDTQYF
v_call: TRBV27
clone_size: -
j_call: TRBJ2-3
d_call: TRBD2
cdr3_length: 14

cdr3_nt: TGCGCCAGCAGCTTGCGGATTTCTGGCTATGGCTACACCTTC
cdr3_aa: CASSLRISGYGYTF
v_call: TRBV5-1
clone_size: -
j_call: TRBJ1-2
d_call: -
cdr3_length: 14

cdr3_nt: TGTGCCAGCAGTTTAAGGCGCAGGGCTGCGGGAGGTGTAAGGTACGAGCAGTACTTC
cdr3_aa: CASSLRRRAAGGVRYEQYF
v_call: TRBV28
clone_size: -
j_call: TRBJ2-7
d_call: TRBD2
cdr3_length: 19

cdr3_nt: TGTGCCAGCAGACCCGGGACCGTTTATGGCTACACCTTC
cdr3_aa: CASRPGTVYGYTF
v_call: TRBV28
clone_size: -
j_call: TRBJ1-2
d_call: -
cdr3_length: 13

cdr3_nt: TGCGCCAGCAGCTCGATAAGCGGGGGGGCCGCCGGGGAGCTGTTTTTT
cdr3_aa: CASSSISGGAAGELFF
v_call: TRBV5-1
clone_size: -
j_call: TRBJ2-2
d_call: TRBD2
cdr3_length: 16

cdr3_nt: TGTGCCAGCAGTGGGGGCCGTCTGAACACTGAAGCTTTCTTT
cdr3_aa: CASSGGRLNTEAFF
v_call: TRBV2
clone_size: -
j_call: TRBJ1-1
d_call: -
cdr3_length: 14

cdr3_nt: TGTGCCAGCTCTGAAAGGGTCACTAGCACAGATACGCAGTATTTT
cdr3_aa: CASSERVTSTDTQYF
v_call: TRBV18
clone_size: -
j_call: TRBJ2-3
d_call: -
cdr3_length: 15

cdr3_nt: TGTGCCAGCAGGCGGGACCCTAACTCTGGAAACACCATATATTTT
cdr3_aa: CASRRDPNSGNTIYF
v_call: TRBV6-6
clone_size: once
j_call: TRBJ1-3
d_call: -
cdr3_length: 15